This TCR beta chain was sequenced in a study of shared clonotypes between healthy human individuals. Measured with immunoSEQ multiplex PCR; TCRdb has only the in-frame clones, and not every one. The data contain roughly 700,000 clones, about 74% of them singletons. Trimming took off 7 bases at V and 3 bases at J, with 11 bases between the two ends. This CDR3 has 12 amino acids. The germline gives CDR1 SGHRS, CDR2 YFSETQ. The receptor was derived from a young woman in good health. The V and J genes are TRBV5-1 and TRBJ2-7, with a weak D call TRBD2 (5 bases). Sequenced sample: memory CD4+ T cells sorted from blood. As to subset: CD45RA-negative fraction. The chain's CDR3 is CASYLRDYEQYF. Written as DNA, the CDR3 is TGCGCCAGCTACCTCCGGGACTACGAGCAGTACTTC. The variable domain in full, completed from reference TRBV5-1 and TRBJ2-7, reads KAGVTQTPRYLIKTRGQQVTLSCSPISGHRSVSWYQQTPGQGLQFLFEYFSETQRNKGNFPGRFSGRQFSNSRSEMNVSTLELGDSALYLCASYLRDYEQYFGPGTRLTVT.